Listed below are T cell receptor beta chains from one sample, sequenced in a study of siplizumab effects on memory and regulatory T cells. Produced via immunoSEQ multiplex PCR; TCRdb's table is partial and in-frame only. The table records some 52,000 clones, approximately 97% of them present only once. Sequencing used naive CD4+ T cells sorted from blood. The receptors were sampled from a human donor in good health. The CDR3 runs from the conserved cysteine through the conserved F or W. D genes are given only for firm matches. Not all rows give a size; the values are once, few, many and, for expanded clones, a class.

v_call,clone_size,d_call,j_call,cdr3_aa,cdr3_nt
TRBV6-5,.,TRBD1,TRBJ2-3,CASSRDRATDTQYF,TGTGCCAGCAGTAGGGACAGGGCCACAGATACGCAGTATTTT
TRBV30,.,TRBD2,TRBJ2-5,CAWSVRRRGGGETQYF,TGTGCCTGGAGTGTAAGGCGACGGGGGGGCGGAGAGACCCAGTACTTC
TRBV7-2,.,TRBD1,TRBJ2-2,CASSTRTGGNTGELFF,TGTGCCAGCAGCACTCGGACAGGGGGTAACACCGGGGAGCTGTTTTTT
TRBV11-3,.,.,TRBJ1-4,CASSLGSTANEKLFF,TGTGCCAGCAGCTTAGGTTCCACGGCTAATGAAAAACTGTTTTTT
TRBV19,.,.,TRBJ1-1,CASSIPRPANTEAFF,TGTGCCAGTAGTATCCCCCGACCGGCAAACACTGAAGCTTTCTTT
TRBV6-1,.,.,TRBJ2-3,CASSTVSDTQYF,TGTGCCAGCAGTACAGTTTCAGATACGCAGTATTTT
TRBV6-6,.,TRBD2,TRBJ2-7,CASTPSGSRKQYF,TGTGCCAGCACTCCCAGCGGGAGTAGAAAGCAGTACTTC
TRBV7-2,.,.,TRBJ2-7,CASSLGFGSPQYLEQYF,TGTGCCAGCAGCTTAGGGTTCGGGTCGCCACAGTATCTTGAGCAGTACTTC
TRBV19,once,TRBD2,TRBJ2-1,CASSIESSGTFYNEQFF,TGTGCCAGTAGTATAGAGTCTAGCGGGACTTTCTACAATGAGCAGTTCTTC
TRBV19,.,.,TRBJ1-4,CASSISGVRGEKLFF,TGTGCCAGTAGTATATCGGGGGTGAGAGGTGAAAAACTGTTTTTT
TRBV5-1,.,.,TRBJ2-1,CASSLYREPNEQFF,TGCGCCAGCAGCTTATACAGAGAACCTAATGAGCAGTTCTTC
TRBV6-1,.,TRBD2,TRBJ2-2,CASSELGGPGELFF,TGTGCCAGCAGTGAATTGGGAGGGCCCGGGGAGCTGTTTTTT
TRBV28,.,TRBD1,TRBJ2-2,CASITRQGRTGELFF,TGTGCCAGCATCACTAGACAGGGGCGGACCGGGGAGCTGTTTTTT
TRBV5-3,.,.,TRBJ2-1,CARSLQVNEQFF,TGTGCCAGAAGCTTGCAAGTGAATGAGCAGTTCTTC
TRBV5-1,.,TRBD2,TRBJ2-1,CASSRVSRLAGASSYNEQFF,TGCGCCAGCAGCCGGGTATCTAGGCTAGCGGGGGCGAGCTCCTACAATGAGCAGTTCTTC
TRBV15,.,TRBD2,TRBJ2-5,CATSSRLAGVQETQYF,TGTGCCACCAGCTCTCGACTAGCGGGAGTCCAAGAGACCCAGTACTTC
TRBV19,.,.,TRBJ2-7,CASSVSGSYEQYF,TGTGCCAGTAGTGTTTCGGGGTCCTACGAGCAGTACTTC
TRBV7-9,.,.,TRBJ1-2,CASSLSGQGPPLF,TGTGCCAGCAGCTTAAGTGGGCAGGGCCCTCCCCTCTTC
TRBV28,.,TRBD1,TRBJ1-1,CASRTGANTEAFF,TGTGCCAGCAGGACAGGGGCCAACACTGAAGCTTTCTTT
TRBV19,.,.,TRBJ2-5,CASSIGAVRETQYF,TGTGCCAGTAGTATCGGAGCAGTGCGAGAGACCCAGTACTTC
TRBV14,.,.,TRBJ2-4,CASSRTGHLAKNIQYF,TGTGCCAGCAGCCGAACGGGACACCTAGCCAAAAACATTCAGTACTTC
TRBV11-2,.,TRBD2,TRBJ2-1,CASSFSSGRYNEQFF,TGTGCCAGCAGCTTCTCTAGCGGGCGTTACAATGAGCAGTTCTTC
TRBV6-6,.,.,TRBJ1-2,CASREGAQENYGYTF,TGTGCCAGCAGGGAGGGTGCACAGGAGAACTATGGCTACACCTTC
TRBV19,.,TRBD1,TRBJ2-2,CASSIGVPTGGYTGELFF,TGTGCCAGTAGTATAGGAGTCCCGACAGGGGGGTACACCGGGGAGCTGTTTTTT
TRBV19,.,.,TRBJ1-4,CASSIDRGPEKLFF,TGTGCCAGTAGTATAGACAGGGGACCTGAAAAACTGTTTTTT
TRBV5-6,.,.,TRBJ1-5,CASSLLQGRNQPQHF,TGTGCCAGCAGCTTGCTACAGGGTCGCAATCAGCCCCAGCATTTT
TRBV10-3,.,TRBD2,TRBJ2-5,CAISEPGLAGAGETQYF,TGTGCCATCAGTGAGCCAGGACTAGCGGGAGCGGGGGAGACCCAGTACTTC
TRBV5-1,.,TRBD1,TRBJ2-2,CASSLDRGTGELFF,TGCGCCAGCAGTCTAGACAGGGGAACCGGGGAGCTGTTTTTT
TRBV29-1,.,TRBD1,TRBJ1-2,CSVDSGTGYGYTF,TGCAGCGTGGACTCCGGGACAGGGTACGGCTACACCTTC
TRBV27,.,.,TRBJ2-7,CASSVHTGSEQYF,TGTGCCAGCAGTGTACACACAGGGTCCGAGCAGTACTTC
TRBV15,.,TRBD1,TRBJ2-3,CATSPTGGTDTQYF,TGTGCCACCAGCCCAACAGGGGGCACAGATACGCAGTATTTT
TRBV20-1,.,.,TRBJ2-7,CSAIGDEQYF,TGCAGTGCTATAGGGGACGAGCAGTACTTC
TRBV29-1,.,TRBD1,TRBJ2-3,CSVILDRITDTQYF,TGCAGCGTCATTTTGGACAGGATCACAGATACGCAGTATTTT
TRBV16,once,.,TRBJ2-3,CASSQSGDGSTDTQYF,TGTGCCAGCAGCCAATCAGGGGACGGCAGCACAGATACGCAGTATTTT
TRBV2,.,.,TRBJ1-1,CASRGFEAFF,TGTGCCAGCAGGGGGTTTGAAGCTTTCTTT
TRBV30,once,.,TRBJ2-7,CASGRGSYEQYF,TGTGCATCTGGAAGGGGCTCCTACGAGCAGTACTTC
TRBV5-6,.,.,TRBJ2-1,CASSPPGTPSEQFF,TGTGCCAGCAGTCCACCAGGGACTCCAAGTGAGCAGTTCTTC
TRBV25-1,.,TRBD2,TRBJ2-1,CASSESLSGRSYNEQFF,TGTGCCAGCAGTGAATCACTTAGCGGGAGGTCCTACAATGAGCAGTTCTTC
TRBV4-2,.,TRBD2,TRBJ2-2,CASSLRLAGDTGELFF,TGTGCCAGCAGCCTTCGACTAGCGGGAGATACCGGGGAGCTGTTTTTT
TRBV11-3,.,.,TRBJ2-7,CASGKGGEQYF,TGTGCCAGCGGAAAAGGGGGCGAGCAGTACTTC